A selection of T cell receptor beta chains follows, all from one sample in a study of CD8+CD57+ T cells in acquired aplastic anemia. TCRdb ran MiXCR on the reads and lists one entry per CDR3 protein. This sample has 350,000 to 450,000 distinct CDR3 sequences, with 55% to 70% found just once. Sequenced sample: sorted CD4+, CD8+, or CD8+CD57+ T cells (not recorded which) from PBMCs. Receptors were obtained from a human donor in good health, serving as a control. Both conserved end residues are part of each CDR3. Each record gives: CDR3 protein, CDR3 DNA, clone size, V gene, J gene, CDR3 length, D gene. D genes are given only for firm matches. Size is omitted from some rows. Given values are once, few, many or a class for expanded clones.

CDR3: CASSRGDSNQPQHF
DNA: TGTGCCAGTAGTAGGGGGGATAGCAATCAGCCCCAGCATTTT
size: -
V: TRBV19
J: TRBJ1-5
length: 14
D: -

CDR3: CASKIGREENIQYF
DNA: TGTGCCAGCAAGATCGGAAGAGAGGAAAACATTCAGTACTTC
size: -
V: TRBV5-4
J: TRBJ2-4
length: 14
D: -

CDR3: CASSFIAGQGRDEQYF
DNA: TGTGCCAGCAGCTTCATTGCGGGGCAGGGTAGAGACGAGCAGTACTTC
size: many
V: TRBV7-9
J: TRBJ2-7
length: 16
D: -

CDR3: CATSRTGGYEKLFF
DNA: TGTGCCACCAGCAGGACGGGCGGGTATGAAAAACTGTTTTTT
size: -
V: TRBV15
J: TRBJ1-4
length: 14
D: -

CDR3: CASSLASTNSPLTF
DNA: TGTGCCAGCAGCTTAGCATCGACCAATTCTCCCCTCACCTTT
size: -
V: TRBV7-2
J: TRBJ1-6
length: 14
D: -

CDR3: CASSRGQGAYNSPLYF
DNA: TGTGCCAGCAGTCGAGGACAGGGGGCCTATAATTCACCCCTCTACTTT
size: -
V: TRBV2
J: TRBJ1-6
length: 16
D: TRBD1

CDR3: CASSLQGAEQFF
DNA: TGTGCCAGCAGCTTGCAGGGAGCTGAGCAGTTCTTC
size: few
V: TRBV7-3
J: TRBJ2-1
length: 12
D: -

CDR3: CASSLDRVSYNSALHF
DNA: TGTGCCAGCAGCTTAGACAGGGTTTCCTATAATTCAGCCCTCCACTTT
size: -
V: TRBV7-9
J: TRBJ1-6
length: 16
D: -

CDR3: CASSPAGPYEQYF
DNA: TGTGCCAGCAGCCCCGCAGGGCCCTACGAGCAGTACTTC
size: many
V: TRBV7-9
J: TRBJ2-7
length: 13
D: -

CDR3: CASSTQGFAFF
DNA: TGTGCCAGCAGTACACAGGGGTTTGCTTTCTTT
size: many
V: TRBV6-5
J: TRBJ1-1
length: 11
D: TRBD1

CDR3: CASSGSQGAYNSPLHF
DNA: TGTGCCAGCAGTGGGTCCCAGGGGGCCTATAATTCACCCCTCCATTTT
size: once
V: TRBV25-1
J: TRBJ1-6
length: 16
D: TRBD1

CDR3: CTSSLQAGSRGEQFF
DNA: TGTACCAGCAGCTTACAAGCGGGGTCCCGGGGTGAGCAGTTCTTC
size: -
V: TRBV7-3
J: TRBJ2-1
length: 15
D: TRBD2

CDR3: CASSLQEASQKLFF
DNA: TGTGCCAGCAGCTTACAGGAAGCTAGTCAAAAACTGTTTTTT
size: -
V: TRBV7-2
J: TRBJ1-4
length: 14
D: -

CDR3: CASSSQEGNKPQHF
DNA: TGTGCCAGCAGCTCCCAGGAGGGCAATAAGCCCCAGCATTTT
size: -
V: TRBV5-1
J: TRBJ1-5
length: 14
D: -

CDR3: CASSQQRAPTEAFF
DNA: TGTGCCAGTAGTCAACAGCGAGCTCCTACTGAAGCTTTCTTT
size: few
V: TRBV19
J: TRBJ1-1
length: 14
D: -

CDR3: CASSGRILGGYTF
DNA: TGTGCCAGCAGTGGCCGGATTCTTGGTGGCTACACCTTC
size: many
V: TRBV27
J: TRBJ1-2
length: 13
D: -

CDR3: CASQDSNQPQHF
DNA: TGTGCCTCCCAGGACAGTAATCAGCCCCAGCATTTT
size: many
V: TRBV6-2/TRBV6-3
J: TRBJ1-5
length: 12
D: -